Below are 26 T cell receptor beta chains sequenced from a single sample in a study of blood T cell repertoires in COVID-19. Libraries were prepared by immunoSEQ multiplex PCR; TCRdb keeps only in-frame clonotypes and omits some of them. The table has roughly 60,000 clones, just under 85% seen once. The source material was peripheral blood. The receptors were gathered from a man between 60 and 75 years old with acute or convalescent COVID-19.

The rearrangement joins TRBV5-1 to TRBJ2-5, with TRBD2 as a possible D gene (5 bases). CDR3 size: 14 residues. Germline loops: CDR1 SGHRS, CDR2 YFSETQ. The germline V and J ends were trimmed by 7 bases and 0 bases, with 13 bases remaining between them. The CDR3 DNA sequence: TGCGCCAGCCGGACGAGGGCGGACCAAGAGACCCAGTACTTC. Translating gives CASRTRADQETQYF.

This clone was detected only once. The CDR3 here is CASSRGQGEQFF. DNA of the CDR3: TGTGCCAGCAGCAGAGGACAGGGAGAGCAGTTCTTC. The chain carries TRBV7-9 and TRBJ2-1, with 8 bases fitting TRBD1. Germline-derived CDR1 and CDR2 are SEHNR and FQNEAQ (reference sequence). This CDR3 contains 12 residues. V was pared by 5 bases and J by 10 bases, with 4 bases of the junction left unmatched. Looking up the rest from reference TRBV7-9 and TRBJ2-1 gives the full variable domain: DTGVSQNPRHKITKRGQNVTFRCDPISEHNRLYWYRQTLGQGPEFLTYFQNEAQLEKSRLLSDRFSAERPKGSFSTLEIQRTEQGDSAMYLCASSRGQGEQFFGPGTRLTVL.

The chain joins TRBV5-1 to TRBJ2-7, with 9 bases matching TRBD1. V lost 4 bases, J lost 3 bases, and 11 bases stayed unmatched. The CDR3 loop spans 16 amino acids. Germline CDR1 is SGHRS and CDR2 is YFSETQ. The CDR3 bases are TGCGCCAGCAGCATCGGGACAGGGATGGGGCTCTACGAGCAGTACTTC. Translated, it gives CASSIGTGMGLYEQYF. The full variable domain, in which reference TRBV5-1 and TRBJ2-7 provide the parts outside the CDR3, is KAGVTQTPRYLIKTRGQQVTLSCSPISGHRSVSWYQQTPGQGLQFLFEYFSETQRNKGNFPGRFSGRQFSNSRSEMNVSTLELGDSALYLCASSIGTGMGLYEQYFGPGTRLTVT.

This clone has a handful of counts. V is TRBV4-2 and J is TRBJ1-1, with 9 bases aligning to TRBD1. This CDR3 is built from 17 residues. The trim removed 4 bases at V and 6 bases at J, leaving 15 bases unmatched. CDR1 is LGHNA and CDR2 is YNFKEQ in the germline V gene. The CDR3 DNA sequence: TGTGCCAGCAGCCCCGACCGCGGGGGACAGGGAAGGGCTGAAGCTTTCTTT. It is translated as CASSPDRGGQGRAEAFF.

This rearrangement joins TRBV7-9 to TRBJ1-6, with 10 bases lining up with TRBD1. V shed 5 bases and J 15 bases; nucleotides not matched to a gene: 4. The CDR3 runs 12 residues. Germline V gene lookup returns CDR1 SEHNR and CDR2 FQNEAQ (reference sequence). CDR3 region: CASSLDRGDLHF. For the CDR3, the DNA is TGTGCCAGCAGCCTGGACAGGGGGGACCTCCACTTT.

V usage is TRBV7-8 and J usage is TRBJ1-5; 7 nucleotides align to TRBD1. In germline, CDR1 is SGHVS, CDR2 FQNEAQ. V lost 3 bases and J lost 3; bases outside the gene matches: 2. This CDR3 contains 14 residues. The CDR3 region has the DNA TGTGCCAGCAGCTTTACAGGGGCCAATCAGCCCCAGCATTTT. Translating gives CASSFTGANQPQHF.

The CDR3 region is CASSLEGWSTEAFF. CDR3 DNA sequence: TGCGCCAGCAGCTTGGAAGGTTGGAGCACTGAAGCTTTCTTT. The V call is TRBV5-1, the J call TRBJ1-1; D not certain. Germline V gene sequence: CDR1 SGHRS, CDR2 YFSETQ. V was shortened by 0 bases and J by 4 bases, with 10 bases between the two germline ends. CDR3 size: 14 residues.

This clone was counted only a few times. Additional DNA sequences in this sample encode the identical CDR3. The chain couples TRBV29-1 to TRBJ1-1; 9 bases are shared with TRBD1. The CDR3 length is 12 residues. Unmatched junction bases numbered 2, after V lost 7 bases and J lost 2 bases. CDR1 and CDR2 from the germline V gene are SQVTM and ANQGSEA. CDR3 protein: CSGGQGNTEAFF. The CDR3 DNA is TGCAGCGGGGGACAGGGAAACACTGAAGCTTTCTTT.

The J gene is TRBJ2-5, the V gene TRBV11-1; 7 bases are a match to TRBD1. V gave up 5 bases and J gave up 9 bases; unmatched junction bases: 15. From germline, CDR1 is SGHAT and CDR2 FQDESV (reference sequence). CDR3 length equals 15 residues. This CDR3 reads CASSPNLLVQGPQYF. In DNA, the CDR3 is TGTGCCAGCAGCCCCAACCTGCTAGTACAGGGGCCCCAGTACTTC.

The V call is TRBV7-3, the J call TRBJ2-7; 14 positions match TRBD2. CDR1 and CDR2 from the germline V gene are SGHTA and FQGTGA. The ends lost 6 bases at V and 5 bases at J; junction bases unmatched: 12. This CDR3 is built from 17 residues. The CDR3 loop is CASSSGLAGALGDEQYF. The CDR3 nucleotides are TGTGCCAGCAGTTCGGGACTAGCGGGGGCCCTCGGGGACGAGCAGTACTTC.

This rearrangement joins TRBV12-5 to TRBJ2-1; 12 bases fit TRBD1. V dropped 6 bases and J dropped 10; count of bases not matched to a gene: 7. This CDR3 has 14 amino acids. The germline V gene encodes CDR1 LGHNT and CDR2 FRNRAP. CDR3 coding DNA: TGTGCTAGTGGGAGGGGGACAGGGGGCAAAGAGCAGTTCTTC. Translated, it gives CASGRGTGGKEQFF.

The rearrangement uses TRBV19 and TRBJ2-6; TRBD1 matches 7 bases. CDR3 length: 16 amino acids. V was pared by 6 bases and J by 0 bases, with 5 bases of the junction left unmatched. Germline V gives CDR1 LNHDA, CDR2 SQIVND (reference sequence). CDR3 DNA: TGTGCCAGTAGCCGACAGGGCAGCTCTGGGGCCAACGTCCTGACTTTC. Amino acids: CASSRQGSSGANVLTF.

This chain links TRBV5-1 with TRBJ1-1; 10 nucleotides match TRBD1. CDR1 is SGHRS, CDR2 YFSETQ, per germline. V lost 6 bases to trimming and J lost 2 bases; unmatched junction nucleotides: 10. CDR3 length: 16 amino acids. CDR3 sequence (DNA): TGCGCCAGCACCATGCAGGACAGGGGGATAAACACTGAAGCTTTCTTT. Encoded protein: CASTMQDRGINTEAFF.

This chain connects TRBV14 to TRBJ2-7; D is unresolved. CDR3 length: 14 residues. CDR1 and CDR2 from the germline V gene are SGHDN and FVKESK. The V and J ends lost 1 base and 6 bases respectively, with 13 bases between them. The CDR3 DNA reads TGTGCCAGCAGCCAAGTTCCGGTTAAATCCGAGCAGTACTTC. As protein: CASSQVPVKSEQYF. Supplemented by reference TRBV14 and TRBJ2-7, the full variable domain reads EAGVTQFPSHSVIEKGQTVTLRCDPISGHDNLYWYRRVMGKEIKFLLHFVKESKQDESGMPNNRFLAERTGGTYSTLKVQPAELEDSGVYFCASSQVPVKSEQYFGPGTRLTVT.

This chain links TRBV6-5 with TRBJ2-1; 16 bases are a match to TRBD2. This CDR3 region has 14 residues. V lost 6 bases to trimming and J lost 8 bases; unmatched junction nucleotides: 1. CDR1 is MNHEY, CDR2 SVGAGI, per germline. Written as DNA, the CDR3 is TGTGCCAGCAGGGGACTAGCGGGGGGGTATGAGCAGTTCTTC. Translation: CASRGLAGGYEQFF.

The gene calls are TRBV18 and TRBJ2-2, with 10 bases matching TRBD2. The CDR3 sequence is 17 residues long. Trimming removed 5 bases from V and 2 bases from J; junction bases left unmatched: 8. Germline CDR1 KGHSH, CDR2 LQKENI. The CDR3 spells CASSSSSGGHNTGELFF. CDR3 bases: TGTGCCAGCTCATCCTCTAGCGGGGGCCATAACACCGGGGAGCTGTTTTTT.

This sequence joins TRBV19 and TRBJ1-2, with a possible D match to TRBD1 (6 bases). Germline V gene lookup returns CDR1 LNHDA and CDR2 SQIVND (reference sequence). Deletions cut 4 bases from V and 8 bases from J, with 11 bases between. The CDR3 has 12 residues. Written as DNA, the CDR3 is TGTGCCAGTAGTAACCGACAGGTGGGCTACACCTTC. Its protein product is CASSNRQVGYTF.

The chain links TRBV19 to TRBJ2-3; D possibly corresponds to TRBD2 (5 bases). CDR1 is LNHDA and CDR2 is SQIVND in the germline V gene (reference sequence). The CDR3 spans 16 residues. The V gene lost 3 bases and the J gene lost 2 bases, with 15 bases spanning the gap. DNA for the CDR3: TGTGCCAGTAGTATTCGGGGTGGGCCCCTCACAGATACGCAGTATTTT. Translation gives CASSIRGGPLTDTQYF. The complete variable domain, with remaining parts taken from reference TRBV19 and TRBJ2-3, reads DGGITQSPKYLFRKEGQNVTLSCEQNLNHDAMYWYRQDPGQGLRLIYYSQIVNDFQKGDIAEGYSVSREKKESFPLTVTSAQKNPTAFYLCASSIRGGPLTDTQYFGPGTRLTVL.

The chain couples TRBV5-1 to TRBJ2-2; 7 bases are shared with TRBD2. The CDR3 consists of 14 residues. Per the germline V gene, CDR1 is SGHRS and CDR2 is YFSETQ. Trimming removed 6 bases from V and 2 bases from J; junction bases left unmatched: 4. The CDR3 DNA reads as TGCGCCAGCACGAGCGGGGTTAACACCGGGGAGCTGTTTTTT. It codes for CASTSGVNTGELFF.

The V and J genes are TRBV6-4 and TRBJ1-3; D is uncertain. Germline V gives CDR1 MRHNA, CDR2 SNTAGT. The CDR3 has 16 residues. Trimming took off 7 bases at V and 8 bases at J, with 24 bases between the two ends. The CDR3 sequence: CASNFRRRQAVDTIYF. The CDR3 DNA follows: TGTGCCAGCAATTTTCGGCGAAGGCAGGCAGTGGACACCATATATTTT.

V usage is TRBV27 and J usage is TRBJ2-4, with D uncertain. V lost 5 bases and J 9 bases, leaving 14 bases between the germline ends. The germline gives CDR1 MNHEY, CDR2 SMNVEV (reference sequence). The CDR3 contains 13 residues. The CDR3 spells CASSPPKTGIQYF. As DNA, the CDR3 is TGTGCCAGCAGTCCGCCTAAGACGGGCATTCAGTACTTC.

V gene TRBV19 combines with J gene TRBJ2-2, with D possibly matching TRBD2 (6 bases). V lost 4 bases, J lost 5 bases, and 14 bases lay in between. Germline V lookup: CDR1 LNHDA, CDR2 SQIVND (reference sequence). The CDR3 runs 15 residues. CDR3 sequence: CASSKRWGGTGELFF. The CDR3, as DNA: TGTGCCAGTAGTAAAAGGTGGGGAGGAACCGGGGAGCTGTTTTTT.

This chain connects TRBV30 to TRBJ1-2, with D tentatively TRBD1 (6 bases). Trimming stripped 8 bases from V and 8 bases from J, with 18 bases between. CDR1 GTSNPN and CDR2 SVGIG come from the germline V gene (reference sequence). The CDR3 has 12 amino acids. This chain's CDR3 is CAGTGTRFGYTF. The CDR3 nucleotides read TGTGCCGGAACCGGGACACGTTTCGGCTACACCTTC.

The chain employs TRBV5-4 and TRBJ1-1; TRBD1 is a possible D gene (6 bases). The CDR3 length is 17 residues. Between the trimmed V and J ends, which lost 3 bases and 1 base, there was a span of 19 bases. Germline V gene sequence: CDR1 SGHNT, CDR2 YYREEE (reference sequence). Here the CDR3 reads CASSYPRGAEWNTEAFF. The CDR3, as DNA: TGTGCCAGCAGCTATCCACGGGGGGCCGAGTGGAACACTGAAGCTTTCTTT.

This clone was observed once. In nucleotides, the CDR3 is TGTGCCAGCTTCGCGGGGCCTAGCACCGGGGAGCTGTTTTTT. This codes for CASFAGPSTGELFF. The chain combines TRBV7-2 with TRBJ2-2, with D possibly TRBD2 on 6 matching bases. The CDR3 has 14 amino acids. With 8 bases removed from V and 4 bases from J, the gap between germline ends came to 14 bases. CDR1 is SGHTA and CDR2 is FQGNSA in the germline V gene.

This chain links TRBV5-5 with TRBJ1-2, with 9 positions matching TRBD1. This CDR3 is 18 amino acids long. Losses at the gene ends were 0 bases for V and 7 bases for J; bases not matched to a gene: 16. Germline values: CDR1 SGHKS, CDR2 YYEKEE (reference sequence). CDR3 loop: CASSLAGTGSLQLGGYTF. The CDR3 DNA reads TGTGCCAGCAGCTTGGCCGGGACAGGGAGCCTTCAGTTGGGTGGCTACACCTTC.